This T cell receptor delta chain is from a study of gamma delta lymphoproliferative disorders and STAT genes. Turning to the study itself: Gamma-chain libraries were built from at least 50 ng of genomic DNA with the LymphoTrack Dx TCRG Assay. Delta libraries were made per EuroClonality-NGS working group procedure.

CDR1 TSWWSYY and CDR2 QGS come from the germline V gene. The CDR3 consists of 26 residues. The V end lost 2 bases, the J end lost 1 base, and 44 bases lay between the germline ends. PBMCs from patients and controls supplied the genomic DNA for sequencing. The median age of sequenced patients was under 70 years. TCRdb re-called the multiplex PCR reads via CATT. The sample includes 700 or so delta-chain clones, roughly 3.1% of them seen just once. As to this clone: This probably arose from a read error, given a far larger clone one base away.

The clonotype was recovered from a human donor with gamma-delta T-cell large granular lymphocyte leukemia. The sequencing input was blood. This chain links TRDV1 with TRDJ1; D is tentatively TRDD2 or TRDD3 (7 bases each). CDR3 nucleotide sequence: TGTGCTCTTGGGGAAAGAGGGTTCTTCCTAGTACCGAGAGTACTGGGGTCAGGGGGTGGCACCGATAAACTCATCTTT. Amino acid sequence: CALGERGFFLVPRVLGSGGGTDKLIF.